These T cell receptor beta chains were read from a single sample in a study of early T cells in non-severe SARS-CoV-2 infection. MiXCR, run by TCRdb on the 5' RACE reads, gives a single entry per CDR3 protein. This table has about 70,000 distinct CDR3 sequences, 13% to 15% appearing once. The sequencing used whole blood, collected at baseline. All receptors derive from an adult who was a healthcare worker with PCR-confirmed SARS-CoV-2 infection or an uninfected control (not recorded which). Both conserved end residues are part of each CDR3. Fields, in order: J gene, clone size, V gene, D gene, CDR3 protein, CDR3 DNA. D genes are given only for firm matches. Only part of the rows carry a size: once, few, many, or a class if the clone is expanded.

j_call: TRBJ2-7
clone_size: .
v_call: TRBV20-1
d_call: TRBD2
cdr3_aa: CSAKGTSGRPQYF
cdr3_nt: TGCAGTGCTAAAGGGACTAGCGGGAGGCCGCAGTACTTC

j_call: TRBJ2-3
clone_size: .
v_call: TRBV5-1
d_call: .
cdr3_aa: CASSSWRGTDTQYF
cdr3_nt: TGCGCCAGCAGCTCCTGGAGGGGCACAGATACGCAGTATTTT

j_call: TRBJ1-1
clone_size: .
v_call: TRBV18
d_call: .
cdr3_aa: CASSPRAENTEAFF
cdr3_nt: TGTGCCAGCTCACCGAGGGCGGAGAACACTGAAGCTTTCTTT

j_call: TRBJ2-3
clone_size: .
v_call: TRBV18
d_call: .
cdr3_aa: CASSPPTGFYTDTQYF
cdr3_nt: TGTGCCAGCTCACCACCGACGGGCTTCTACACAGATACGCAGTATTTT

j_call: TRBJ2-1
clone_size: .
v_call: TRBV20-1
d_call: .
cdr3_aa: CSASPGGSYNEQFF
cdr3_nt: TGCAGTGCTAGCCCCGGGGGTTCCTACAATGAGCAGTTCTTC

j_call: TRBJ2-1
clone_size: few
v_call: TRBV29-1
d_call: .
cdr3_aa: CSVEDLARVGFHEQFF
cdr3_nt: TGCAGCGTTGAAGACCTGGCCCGGGTCGGTTTCCATGAGCAGTTCTTC

j_call: TRBJ2-3
clone_size: few
v_call: TRBV20-1
d_call: .
cdr3_aa: CSARDRARGSRTDTQYF
cdr3_nt: TGCAGTGCTAGAGATAGGGCCCGGGGTAGTCGCACAGATACGCAGTATTTT

j_call: TRBJ2-5
clone_size: .
v_call: TRBV7-7
d_call: .
cdr3_aa: CASSLESGYGTQYF
cdr3_nt: TGTGCCAGCAGCTTAGAGTCGGGTTACGGGACCCAGTACTTC

j_call: TRBJ1-4
clone_size: many
v_call: TRBV6-1
d_call: .
cdr3_aa: CASSGNGGRANEKLFF
cdr3_nt: TGTGCCAGCAGTGGAAACGGGGGCAGGGCAAATGAAAAACTGTTTTTT

j_call: TRBJ2-7
clone_size: many
v_call: TRBV18
d_call: TRBD1
cdr3_aa: CASSPTGGNYEQYF
cdr3_nt: TGTGCCAGCTCACCTACAGGGGGCAACTACGAGCAGTACTTC

j_call: TRBJ2-7
clone_size: few
v_call: TRBV10-3
d_call: .
cdr3_aa: CAIRDSVNHEQYF
cdr3_nt: TGTGCCATCCGGGATTCCGTGAACCACGAGCAGTACTTC

j_call: TRBJ2-7
clone_size: .
v_call: TRBV13
d_call: TRBD2
cdr3_aa: CASSLGAGVSYEQYF
cdr3_nt: TGTGCCAGCAGCTTAGGAGCGGGAGTCTCCTACGAGCAGTACTTC

j_call: TRBJ2-5
clone_size: .
v_call: TRBV7-9
d_call: .
cdr3_aa: CASSVETQYF
cdr3_nt: TGTGCCAGCTCTGTGGAGACCCAGTACTTC

j_call: TRBJ2-1
clone_size: once
v_call: TRBV13
d_call: .
cdr3_aa: CASTLGSIGNEQFF
cdr3_nt: TGTGCCAGCACCTTAGGGTCCATCGGTAATGAGCAGTTCTTC

j_call: TRBJ2-7
clone_size: many
v_call: TRBV7-2
d_call: TRBD2
cdr3_aa: CASSLDGRHSYEQYF
cdr3_nt: TGTGCCAGCAGCTTAGACGGGAGGCATTCCTACGAGCAGTACTTC

j_call: TRBJ2-5
clone_size: .
v_call: TRBV5-1
d_call: TRBD2
cdr3_aa: CASSSGTTGAETQYF
cdr3_nt: TGCGCCAGCAGTTCCGGGACTACCGGGGCAGAGACCCAGTACTTC

j_call: TRBJ2-3
clone_size: many
v_call: TRBV5-1
d_call: TRBD2
cdr3_aa: CASSRGTSESTDTQYF
cdr3_nt: TGCGCCAGCAGCAGGGGGACTAGCGAAAGCACAGATACGCAGTATTTT

j_call: TRBJ1-1
clone_size: .
v_call: TRBV9
d_call: .
cdr3_aa: CASSAGQRNTEAFF
cdr3_nt: TGTGCCAGCAGCGCCGGACAGAGAAACACTGAAGCTTTCTTT

j_call: TRBJ1-1
clone_size: few
v_call: TRBV20-1
d_call: .
cdr3_aa: CSARETGANTEAFF
cdr3_nt: TGCAGTGCTAGGGAGACAGGAGCGAACACTGAAGCTTTCTTT

j_call: TRBJ1-5
clone_size: few
v_call: TRBV2
d_call: .
cdr3_aa: CASSLGPQPQHF
cdr3_nt: TGTGCCAGCAGCCTAGGGCCTCAGCCCCAGCATTTT

j_call: TRBJ1-5
clone_size: .
v_call: TRBV2
d_call: .
cdr3_aa: CASSEDRVQPQHF
cdr3_nt: TGTGCCAGCAGTGAAGACAGGGTTCAGCCCCAGCATTTT

j_call: TRBJ1-5
clone_size: .
v_call: TRBV9
d_call: .
cdr3_aa: CASSVVPGEPQHF
cdr3_nt: TGTGCCAGCAGCGTAGTCCCAGGAGAGCCCCAGCATTTT

j_call: TRBJ1-4
clone_size: few
v_call: TRBV12-2
d_call: .
cdr3_aa: CASRVYGYHTPVSRKLFF
cdr3_nt: TGTGCAAGTCGCGTCTACGGGTATCACACACCCGTTTCGCGAAAACTGTTTTTT

j_call: TRBJ2-1
clone_size: .
v_call: TRBV5-4
d_call: TRBD1
cdr3_aa: CASSRRQGYNEQFF
cdr3_nt: TGTGCCAGCAGCCGACGACAGGGCTACAATGAGCAGTTCTTC

j_call: TRBJ2-7
clone_size: few
v_call: TRBV7-9
d_call: .
cdr3_aa: CASSQGRAEQYF
cdr3_nt: TGTGCCAGCAGCCAAGGCCGGGCGGAGCAGTACTTC

j_call: TRBJ2-6
clone_size: .
v_call: TRBV5-1
d_call: .
cdr3_aa: CASSLVVPSGANVLTF
cdr3_nt: TGCGCCAGCAGCTTGGTTGTCCCCTCTGGGGCCAACGTCCTGACTTTC

j_call: TRBJ2-1
clone_size: few
v_call: TRBV29-1
d_call: .
cdr3_aa: CSVLPQVLGMNEQFF
cdr3_nt: TGCAGCGTTCTTCCCCAGGTTCTAGGCATGAATGAGCAGTTCTTC

j_call: TRBJ2-5
clone_size: .
v_call: TRBV19
d_call: .
cdr3_aa: CASLAPRMGTQYF
cdr3_nt: TGTGCCAGTCTTGCTCCCCGGATGGGGACCCAGTACTTC

j_call: TRBJ2-4
clone_size: few
v_call: TRBV19
d_call: .
cdr3_aa: CATNTGDKNIQYF
cdr3_nt: TGTGCCACTAACACAGGAGACAAAAACATTCAGTACTTC

j_call: TRBJ1-5
clone_size: .
v_call: TRBV2
d_call: .
cdr3_aa: CASSEGHGEQPQHF
cdr3_nt: TGTGCCAGCAGTGAAGGGCACGGAGAACAGCCCCAGCATTTT

j_call: TRBJ2-5
clone_size: .
v_call: TRBV5-4
d_call: TRBD1
cdr3_aa: CASSPGQVQETQYF
cdr3_nt: TGTGCCAGCAGCCCAGGACAGGTCCAAGAGACCCAGTACTTC

j_call: TRBJ2-5
clone_size: .
v_call: TRBV18
d_call: .
cdr3_aa: CASSRRGYQETQYF
cdr3_nt: TGTGCCAGCTCCCGACGGGGGTACCAAGAGACCCAGTACTTC

j_call: TRBJ2-2
clone_size: .
v_call: TRBV10-2
d_call: .
cdr3_aa: CASLASGGPELFF
cdr3_nt: TGCGCCAGTTTAGCCTCCGGGGGCCCGGAGCTGTTTTTT

j_call: TRBJ2-3
clone_size: few
v_call: TRBV20-1
d_call: TRBD2
cdr3_aa: CSAGPELAGGPDTQYF
cdr3_nt: TGCAGTGCTGGCCCAGAACTAGCGGGAGGGCCAGATACGCAGTATTTT

j_call: TRBJ2-3
clone_size: .
v_call: TRBV20-1
d_call: .
cdr3_aa: CSARDSYGAVGGADTQYF
cdr3_nt: TGCAGTGCTAGGGATTCTTATGGCGCGGTGGGGGGAGCAGATACGCAGTATTTT

j_call: TRBJ2-3
clone_size: few
v_call: TRBV7-8
d_call: .
cdr3_aa: CASSLAPTSSTDTQYF
cdr3_nt: TGTGCCAGCAGCTTAGCGCCGACTAGTAGCACAGATACGCAGTATTTT

j_call: TRBJ2-1
clone_size: .
v_call: TRBV7-2
d_call: .
cdr3_aa: CASSKGVLELFF
cdr3_nt: TGTGCCAGCAGCAAGGGGGTACTTGAGCTGTTCTTC

j_call: TRBJ2-7
clone_size: medium-sized
v_call: TRBV18
d_call: .
cdr3_aa: CASSPGSYEQYF
cdr3_nt: TGCGCCAGCAGCCCCGGCTCCTACGAGCAGTACTTC

j_call: TRBJ2-3
clone_size: .
v_call: TRBV20-1
d_call: TRBD2
cdr3_aa: CSASPRTSGRTDTQYF
cdr3_nt: TGCAGTGCTAGCCCCCGGACTAGCGGGAGAACAGATACGCAGTATTTT

j_call: TRBJ1-1
clone_size: .
v_call: TRBV11-1
d_call: .
cdr3_aa: CASSLSQGRYTEAFF
cdr3_nt: TGTGCCAGCAGCTTATCTCAGGGGCGATACACTGAAGCTTTCTTT

j_call: TRBJ1-1
clone_size: .
v_call: TRBV6-5
d_call: .
cdr3_aa: CATLQPPAEAFF
cdr3_nt: TGTGCCACCCTTCAACCGCCGGCTGAAGCTTTCTTT

j_call: TRBJ1-1
clone_size: few
v_call: TRBV9
d_call: TRBD1
cdr3_aa: CASSGTGNMNTEAFF
cdr3_nt: TGTGCCAGCAGCGGGACAGGGAACATGAACACTGAAGCTTTCTTT

j_call: TRBJ2-1
clone_size: many
v_call: TRBV19
d_call: .
cdr3_aa: CASSTYLYNEQFF
cdr3_nt: TGTGCCAGTAGTACCTATCTCTACAATGAGCAGTTCTTC

j_call: TRBJ2-2
clone_size: many
v_call: TRBV9
d_call: .
cdr3_aa: CASSSKWGSPNTGELFF
cdr3_nt: TGTGCCAGCAGTTCCAAATGGGGGTCCCCTAACACCGGGGAGCTGTTTTTT

j_call: TRBJ2-7
clone_size: few
v_call: TRBV3-1
d_call: TRBD1
cdr3_aa: CASSQLTGASYEQYF
cdr3_nt: TGTGCCAGCAGCCAACTTACAGGGGCCTCCTACGAGCAGTACTTC

j_call: TRBJ2-7
clone_size: many
v_call: TRBV27
d_call: TRBD1
cdr3_aa: CASSLLGQGVRTYEQYF
cdr3_nt: TGTGCCAGCAGTTTATTGGGACAGGGGGTAAGGACCTACGAGCAGTACTTC

j_call: TRBJ2-7
clone_size: .
v_call: TRBV20-1
d_call: TRBD2
cdr3_aa: CSARERTSGIIPYEQYF
cdr3_nt: TGCAGTGCTAGAGAACGGACTAGCGGGATTATACCGTACGAGCAGTACTTC

j_call: TRBJ2-7
clone_size: few
v_call: TRBV11-2
d_call: .
cdr3_aa: CASSFIWTGEQYF
cdr3_nt: TGTGCCAGCAGCTTTATATGGACGGGAGAGCAGTACTTC

j_call: TRBJ2-5
clone_size: few
v_call: TRBV24-1
d_call: TRBD1
cdr3_aa: CATSDPDREAWETQYF
cdr3_nt: TGTGCCACCAGTGATCCGGACAGGGAAGCATGGGAGACCCAGTACTTC

j_call: TRBJ2-7
clone_size: .
v_call: TRBV7-6
d_call: .
cdr3_aa: CVSSSSVGYEQYF
cdr3_nt: TGTGTCAGCAGCTCTAGCGTAGGCTACGAGCAGTACTTC

j_call: TRBJ2-5
clone_size: .
v_call: TRBV20-1
d_call: .
cdr3_aa: CSARSGQLQETQYF
cdr3_nt: TGCAGTGCTAGATCCGGACAGCTCCAAGAGACCCAGTACTTC

j_call: TRBJ2-5
clone_size: few
v_call: TRBV11-2
d_call: .
cdr3_aa: CASNIRGDETQYF
cdr3_nt: TGTGCCAGCAACATCAGGGGGGATGAGACCCAGTACTTC

j_call: TRBJ2-6
clone_size: few
v_call: TRBV7-3
d_call: .
cdr3_aa: CASSPLGALSGANVLTF
cdr3_nt: TGTGCCAGCAGCCCACTCGGGGCTCTCTCTGGGGCCAACGTCCTGACTTTC

j_call: TRBJ1-5
clone_size: few
v_call: TRBV7-9
d_call: TRBD1
cdr3_aa: CASSGQGSGNQPQHF
cdr3_nt: TGTGCCAGCAGTGGACAGGGGTCTGGCAATCAGCCCCAGCATTTT